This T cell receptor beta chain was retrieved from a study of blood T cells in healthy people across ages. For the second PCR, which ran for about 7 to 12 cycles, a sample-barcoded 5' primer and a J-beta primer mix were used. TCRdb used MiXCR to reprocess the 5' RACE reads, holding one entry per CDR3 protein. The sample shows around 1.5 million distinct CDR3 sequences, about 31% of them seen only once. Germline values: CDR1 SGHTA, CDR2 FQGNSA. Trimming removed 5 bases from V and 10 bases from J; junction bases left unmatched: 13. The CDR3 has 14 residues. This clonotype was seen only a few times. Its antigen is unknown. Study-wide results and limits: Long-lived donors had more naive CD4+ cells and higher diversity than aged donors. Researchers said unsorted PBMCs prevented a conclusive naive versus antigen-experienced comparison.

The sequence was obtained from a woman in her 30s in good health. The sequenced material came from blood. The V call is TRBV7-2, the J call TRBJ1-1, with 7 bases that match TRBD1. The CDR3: CASSPWQGVAGAFF. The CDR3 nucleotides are TGTGCCAGCAGCCCGTGGCAGGGGGTTGCGGGAGCTTTCTTT.